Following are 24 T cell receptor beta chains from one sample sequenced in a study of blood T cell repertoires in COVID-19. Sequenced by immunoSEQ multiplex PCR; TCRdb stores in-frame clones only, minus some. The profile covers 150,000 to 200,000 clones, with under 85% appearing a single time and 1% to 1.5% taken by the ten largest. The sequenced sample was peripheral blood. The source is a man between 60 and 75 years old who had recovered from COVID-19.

CDR3 nucleotides: TGTGCCAGCAGCGTTGGGGGACAGGGGGCGCTGAGCTATGGCTACACCTTC. Encoded protein: CASSVGGQGALSYGYTF. The chain carries TRBV5-4 and TRBJ1-2, with TRBD1 identical over 12 bases. The germline V gene has CDR1 SGHNT and CDR2 YYREEE (reference sequence). Trimming took 4 bases from V and 4 from J; bases not matched to a gene: 11. CDR3 length equals 17 residues.

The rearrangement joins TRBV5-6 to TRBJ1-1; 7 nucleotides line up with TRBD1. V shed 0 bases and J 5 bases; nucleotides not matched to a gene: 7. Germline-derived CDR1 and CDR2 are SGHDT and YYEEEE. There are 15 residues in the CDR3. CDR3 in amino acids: CASSLVKGAGTEAFF. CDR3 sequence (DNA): TGTGCCAGCAGCTTGGTCAAGGGGGCTGGGACTGAAGCTTTCTTT.

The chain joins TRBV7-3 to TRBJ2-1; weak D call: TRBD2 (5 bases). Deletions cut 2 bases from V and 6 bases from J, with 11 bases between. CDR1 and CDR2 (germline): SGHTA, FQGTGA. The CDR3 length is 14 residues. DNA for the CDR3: TGTGCCAGCAGCTTAGGTATAGCGCCCAATGAGCAGTTCTTC. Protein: CASSLGIAPNEQFF. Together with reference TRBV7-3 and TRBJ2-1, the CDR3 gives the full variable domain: GAGVSQTPSNKVTEKGKYVELRCDPISGHTALYWYRQSLGQGPEFLIYFQGTGAADDSGLPNDRFFAVRPEGSVSTLKIQRTERGDSAVYLCASSLGIAPNEQFFGPGTRLTVL.

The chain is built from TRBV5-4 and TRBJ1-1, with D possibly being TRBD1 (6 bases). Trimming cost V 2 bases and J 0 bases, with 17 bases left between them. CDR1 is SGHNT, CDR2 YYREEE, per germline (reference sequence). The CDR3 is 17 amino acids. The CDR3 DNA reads TGTGCCAGCAGCTTTCGGCAGGGGTTTCTTATGAACACTGAAGCTTTCTTT. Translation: CASSFRQGFLMNTEAFF.

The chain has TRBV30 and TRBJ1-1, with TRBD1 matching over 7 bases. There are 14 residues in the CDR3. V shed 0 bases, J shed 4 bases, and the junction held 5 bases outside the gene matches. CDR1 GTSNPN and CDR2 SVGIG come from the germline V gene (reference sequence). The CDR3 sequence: CAWSVRQGFTEAFF. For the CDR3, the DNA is TGTGCCTGGAGTGTTAGACAGGGCTTCACTGAAGCTTTCTTT.

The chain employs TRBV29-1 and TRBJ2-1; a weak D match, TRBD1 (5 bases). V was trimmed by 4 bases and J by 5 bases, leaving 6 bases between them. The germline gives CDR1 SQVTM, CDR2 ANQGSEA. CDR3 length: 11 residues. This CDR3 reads CSVGQHNEQFF. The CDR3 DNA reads TGCAGCGTTGGACAGCACAATGAGCAGTTCTTC.

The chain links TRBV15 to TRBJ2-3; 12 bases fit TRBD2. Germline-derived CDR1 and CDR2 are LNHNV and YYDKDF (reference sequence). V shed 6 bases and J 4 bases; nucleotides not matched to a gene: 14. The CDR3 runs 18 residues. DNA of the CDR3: TGTGCCACCAGTTATAAACGACTAGCGGGGGTTCTGGCAGATACGCAGTATTTT. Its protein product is CATSYKRLAGVLADTQYF.

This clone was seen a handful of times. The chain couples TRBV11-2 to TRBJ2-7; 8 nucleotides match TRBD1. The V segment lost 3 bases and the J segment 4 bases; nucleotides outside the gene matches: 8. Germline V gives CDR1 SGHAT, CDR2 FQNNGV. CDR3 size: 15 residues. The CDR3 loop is CASSFGPGTGYEQYF. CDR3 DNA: TGTGCCAGCAGCTTTGGTCCCGGGACAGGATACGAGCAGTACTTC.

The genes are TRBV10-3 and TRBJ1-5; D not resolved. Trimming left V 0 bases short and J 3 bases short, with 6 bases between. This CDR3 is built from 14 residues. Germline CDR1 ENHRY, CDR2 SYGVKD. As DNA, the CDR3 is TGTGCCATCAGTGAGTCGAGGAACAATCAGCCCCAGCATTTT. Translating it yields CAISESRNNQPQHF.

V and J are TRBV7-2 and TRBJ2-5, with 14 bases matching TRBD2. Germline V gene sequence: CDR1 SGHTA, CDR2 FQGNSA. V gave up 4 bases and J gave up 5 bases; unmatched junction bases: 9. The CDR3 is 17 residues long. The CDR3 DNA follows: TGTGCCAGCAGCTGGGGACTAGCGGGGGCAATCCAGGAGACCCAGTACTTC. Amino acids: CASSWGLAGAIQETQYF.

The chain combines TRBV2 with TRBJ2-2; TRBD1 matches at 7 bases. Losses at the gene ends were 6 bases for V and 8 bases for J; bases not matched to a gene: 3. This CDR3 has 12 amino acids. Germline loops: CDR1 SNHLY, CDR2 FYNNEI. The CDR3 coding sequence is TGTGCCAGCAGGCAGGGGGTGGGGGAGCTGTTTTTT. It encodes CASRQGVGELFF.

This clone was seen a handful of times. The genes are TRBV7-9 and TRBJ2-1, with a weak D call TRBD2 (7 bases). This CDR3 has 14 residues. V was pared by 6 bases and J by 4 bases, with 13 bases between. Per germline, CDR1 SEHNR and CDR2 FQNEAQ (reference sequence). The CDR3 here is CASSRGGEYNEQFF. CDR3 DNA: TGTGCCAGCAGTCGAGGGGGGGAATACAATGAGCAGTTCTTC.

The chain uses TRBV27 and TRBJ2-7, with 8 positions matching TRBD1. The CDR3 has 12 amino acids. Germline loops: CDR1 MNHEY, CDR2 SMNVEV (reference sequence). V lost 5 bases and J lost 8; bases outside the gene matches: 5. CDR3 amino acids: CASSAFRGQQYF. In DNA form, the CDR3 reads TGTGCCAGCAGTGCGTTCAGGGGGCAGCAGTACTTC.

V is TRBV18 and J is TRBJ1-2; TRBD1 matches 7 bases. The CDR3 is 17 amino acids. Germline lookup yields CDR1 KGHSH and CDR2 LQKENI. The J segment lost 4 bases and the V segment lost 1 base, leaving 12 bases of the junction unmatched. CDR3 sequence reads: CASSPRPFTGDFYGYTF. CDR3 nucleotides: TGTGCCAGCTCACCACGCCCCTTCACAGGGGATTTCTATGGCTACACCTTC. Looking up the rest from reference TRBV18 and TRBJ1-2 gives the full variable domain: NAGVMQNPRHLVRRRGQEARLRCSPMKGHSHVYWYRQLPEEGLKFMVYLQKENIIDESGMPKERFSAEFPKEGPSILRIQQVVRGDSAAYFCASSPRPFTGDFYGYTFGSGTRLTVV.

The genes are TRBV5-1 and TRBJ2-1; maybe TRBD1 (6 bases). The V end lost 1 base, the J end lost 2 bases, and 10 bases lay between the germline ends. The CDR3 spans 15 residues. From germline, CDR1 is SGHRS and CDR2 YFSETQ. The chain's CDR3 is CASSLPPGAYNEQFF. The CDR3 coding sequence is TGCGCCAGCAGCTTGCCACCAGGGGCCTACAATGAGCAGTTCTTC. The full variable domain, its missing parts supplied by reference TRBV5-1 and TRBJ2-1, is KAGVTQTPRYLIKTRGQQVTLSCSPISGHRSVSWYQQTPGQGLQFLFEYFSETQRNKGNFPGRFSGRQFSNSRSEMNVSTLELGDSALYLCASSLPPGAYNEQFFGPGTRLTVL.

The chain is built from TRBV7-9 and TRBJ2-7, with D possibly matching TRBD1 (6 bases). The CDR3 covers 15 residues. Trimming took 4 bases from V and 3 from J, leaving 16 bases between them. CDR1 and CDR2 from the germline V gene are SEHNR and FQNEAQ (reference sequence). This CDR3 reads CASSSLGGRGYEQYF. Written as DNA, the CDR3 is TGTGCCAGCAGCTCTCTAGGGGGTCGGGGCTACGAGCAGTACTTC.

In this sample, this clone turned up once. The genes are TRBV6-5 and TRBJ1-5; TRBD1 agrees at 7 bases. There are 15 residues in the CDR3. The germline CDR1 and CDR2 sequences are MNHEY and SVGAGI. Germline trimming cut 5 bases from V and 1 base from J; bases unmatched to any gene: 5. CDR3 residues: CASSQTGASNQPQHF. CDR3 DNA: TGTGCCAGCAGTCAAACAGGGGCGAGCAATCAGCCCCAGCATTTT.

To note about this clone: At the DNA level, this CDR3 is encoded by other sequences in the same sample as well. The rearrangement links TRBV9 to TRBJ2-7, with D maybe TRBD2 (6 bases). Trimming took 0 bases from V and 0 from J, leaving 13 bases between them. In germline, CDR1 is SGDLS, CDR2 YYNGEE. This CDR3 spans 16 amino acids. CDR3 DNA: TGTGCCAGCAGCGTAGAAGTCGGAGGGAGCTCCTACGAGCAGTACTTC. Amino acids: CASSVEVGGSSYEQYF.

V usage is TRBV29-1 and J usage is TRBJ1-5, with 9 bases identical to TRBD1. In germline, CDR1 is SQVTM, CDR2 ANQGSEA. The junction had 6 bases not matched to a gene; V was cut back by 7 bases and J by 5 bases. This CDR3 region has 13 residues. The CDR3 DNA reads TGCAGCGCCGGACAGGGGATAGATCAGCCCCAGCATTTT. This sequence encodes CSAGQGIDQPQHF.

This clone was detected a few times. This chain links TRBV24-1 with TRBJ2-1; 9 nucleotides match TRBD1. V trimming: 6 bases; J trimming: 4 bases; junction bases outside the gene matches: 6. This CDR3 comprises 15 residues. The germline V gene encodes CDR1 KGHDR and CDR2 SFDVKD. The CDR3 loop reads CATSKDRGTYNEQFF. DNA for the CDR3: TGTGCCACCAGTAAAGACAGGGGGACTTACAATGAGCAGTTCTTC.

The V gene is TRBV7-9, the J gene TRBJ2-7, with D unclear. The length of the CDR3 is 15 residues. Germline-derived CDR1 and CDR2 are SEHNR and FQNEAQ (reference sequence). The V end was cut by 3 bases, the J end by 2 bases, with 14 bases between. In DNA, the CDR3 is TGTGCCAGCAGCTTTGCGGTCTTCTCGGCCTACGAGCAGTACTTC. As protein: CASSFAVFSAYEQYF.

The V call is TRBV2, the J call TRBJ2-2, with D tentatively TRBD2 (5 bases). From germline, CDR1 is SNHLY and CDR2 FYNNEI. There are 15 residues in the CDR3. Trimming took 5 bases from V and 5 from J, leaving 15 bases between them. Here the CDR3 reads CASSLRRTSTGELFF. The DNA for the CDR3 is TGTGCCAGCAGTCTACGACGGACTTCGACCGGGGAGCTGTTTTTT.

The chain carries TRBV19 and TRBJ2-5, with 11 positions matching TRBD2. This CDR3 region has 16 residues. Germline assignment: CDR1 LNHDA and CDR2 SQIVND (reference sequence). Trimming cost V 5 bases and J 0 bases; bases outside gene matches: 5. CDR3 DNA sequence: TGTGCCAGTAGTCTCCGGACTAGCGGGTACCAAGAGACCCAGTACTTC. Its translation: CASSLRTSGYQETQYF.

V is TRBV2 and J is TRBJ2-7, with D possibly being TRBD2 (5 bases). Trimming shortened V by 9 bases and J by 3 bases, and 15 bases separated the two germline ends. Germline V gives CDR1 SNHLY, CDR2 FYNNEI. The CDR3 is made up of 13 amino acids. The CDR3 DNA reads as TGTGCCAGTTCCGGAGGCGCTTTCTACGAGCAGTACTTC. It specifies CASSGGAFYEQYF.